The 27 T cell receptor beta chains below all came from one sample that was sequenced in a study of ipilimumab plus nivolumab after autologous stem cell transplantation. Some clones are missing from TCRdb's copy, which holds only in-frame ones; the method was immunoSEQ multiplex PCR. Here the sample spans more than 4,000 clones, under 85% being singletons. Sequences were derived from PBMCs, sampled in a trial of ipilimumab plus nivolumab as post-transplant consolidation. The receptor set was obtained from a male donor with multiple myeloma.

This clone was seen a single time. The chain carries TRBV7-9 and TRBJ1-3, with 7 bases aligning to TRBD1. The CDR3 totals 18 residues. From germline, CDR1 is SEHNR and CDR2 FQNEAQ (reference sequence). Unmatched junction bases numbered 11, after V lost 3 bases and J lost 0 bases. CDR3 coding DNA: TGTGCCAGCAGCTTTTACAGGGGACCCAACCCCTCTGGAAACACCATATATTTT. It codes for CASSFYRGPNPSGNTIYF.

The chain uses TRBV19 and TRBJ2-7; 7 nucleotides agree with TRBD2. V was clipped by 10 bases and J by 3 bases; unmatched bases: 15. This CDR3 has 15 residues. Per germline, CDR1 LNHDA and CDR2 SQIVND (reference sequence). The CDR3 sequence is CATTERGGRDYEQYF. The CDR3 bases are TGTGCCACCACAGAGCGGGGCGGGAGAGACTACGAGCAGTACTTC. Supplemented by reference TRBV19 and TRBJ2-7, the full variable domain reads DGGITQSPKYLFRKEGQNVTLSCEQNLNHDAMYWYRQDPGQGLRLIYYSQIVNDFQKGDIAEGYSVSREKKESFPLTVTSAQKNPTAFYLCATTERGGRDYEQYFGPGTRLTVT.

The gene calls are TRBV7-2 and TRBJ2-7, with 7 bases aligning to TRBD1. V lost 8 bases, J lost 0 bases, and 7 bases stayed unmatched. Germline CDR1 is SGHTA and CDR2 is FQGNSA. This CDR3 has 14 residues. DNA of the CDR3: TGTGCCAGCCAACTACAGGGGAACTCCTACGAGCAGTACTTC. Translation gives CASQLQGNSYEQYF.

This sequence joins TRBV7-9 and TRBJ1-2; possible D gene TRBD1, 5 bases. The length of the CDR3 is 15 residues. Germline V gives CDR1 SEHNR, CDR2 FQNEAQ (reference sequence). Trimming removed 5 bases from V and 3 bases from J, with 16 bases in between. The CDR3 DNA reads as TGTGCCAGCAGCCCATGGTCAGTGGGGGACTATGGCTACACCTTC. Its translation: CASSPWSVGDYGYTF.

The chain uses TRBV23-1 and TRBJ1-2; D ambiguous. TRBV23-1 is annotated as an ORF whose role is uncertain. The V end lost 0 bases, the J end lost 8 bases, and 13 bases lay between the germline ends. The CDR3 is made up of 14 amino acids. The CDR3 DNA reads as TGCGCCAGCAGTCAATCGGAATTAACTGACGGCTACACCTTC. Amino acids: CASSQSELTDGYTF.

This sequence joins TRBV7-9 and TRBJ2-5; 12 bases line up with TRBD2. J lost 0 bases, V lost 3 bases, and 2 bases had no gene match. The CDR3 loop spans 16 amino acids. Per the germline V gene, CDR1 is SEHNR and CDR2 is FQNEAQ (reference sequence). In DNA form, the CDR3 reads TGTGCCAGCAGCTTGAGGACTAGCGGGGACCAAGAGACCCAGTACTTC. It specifies CASSLRTSGDQETQYF.

This clone ranks as medium-sized (0.01 to 0.1%). CDR3 sequence: CASSEGLHGYTF. CDR3 sequence (DNA): TGTGCCAGCAGTGAAGGGCTACATGGCTACACCTTC. This sequence joins TRBV2 and TRBJ1-2; D unresolved. Looked up from germline, CDR1 is SNHLY and CDR2 is FYNNEI. The CDR3 consists of 12 residues. Trimming shortened V by 1 base and J by 6 bases, and 6 bases separated the two germline ends.

This rearrangement joins TRBV7-9 to TRBJ2-7; D unclear. With 3 bases removed from V and 7 bases from J, the gap between germline ends came to 10 bases. This CDR3 contains 12 residues. The germline V gene encodes CDR1 SEHNR and CDR2 FQNEAQ (reference sequence). CDR3 DNA sequence: TGTGCCAGCAGCTTCATGGATGGAGAGCAGTACTTC. Its translation: CASSFMDGEQYF.

This CDR3 is CASNEGRQGNEKLFF. The CDR3 DNA follows: TGTGCCAGCAACGAGGGCCGACAGGGGAATGAAAAACTGTTTTTT. The chain has TRBV7-3 and TRBJ1-4; 8 bases align to TRBD1. Germline loops: CDR1 SGHTA, CDR2 FQGTGA. V was clipped by 7 bases and J by 5 bases; unmatched bases: 9. CDR3 length: 15 residues.

V and J are TRBV5-6 and TRBJ2-3; unclear D gene. CDR1 and CDR2 from the germline V gene are SGHDT and YYEEEE. The CDR3 spans 15 residues. The V and J ends lost 2 bases and 0 bases respectively, with 10 bases between them. The CDR3 DNA reads TGTGCCAGCAGCTTAATAGGGTCTAGCACAGATACGCAGTATTTT. Its translation: CASSLIGSSTDTQYF.

The chain carries TRBV6-6 and TRBJ1-5; TRBD1 might be the D (6 bases). The CDR3 has 15 residues. The germline CDR1 and CDR2 sequences are MNHNY and SVGAGI (reference sequence). The V end lost 0 bases, the J end lost 6 bases, and 12 bases lay between the germline ends. This CDR3 reads CASSYSGQGSQPQHF. The CDR3 bases are TGTGCCAGCAGTTACTCCGGGCAGGGGAGTCAGCCCCAGCATTTT.

The chain uses TRBV18 and TRBJ2-1; D not resolved. The CDR3 spans 13 residues. Per germline, CDR1 KGHSH and CDR2 LQKENI. Trimming removed 2 bases from V and 3 bases from J, with 5 bases in between. CDR3 coding DNA: TGTGCCAGCTCACCATACGGCTACAATGAGCAGTTCTTC. Amino acids: CASSPYGYNEQFF.

By its share, this clone is large. This chain uses TRBV6-6 with TRBJ2-7, with 9 bases aligning to TRBD2. This CDR3 is built from 16 residues. The junction had 7 bases not matched to a gene; V was cut back by 4 bases and J by 0 bases. The V gene's germline CDR1 is MNHNY and CDR2 SVGAGI (reference sequence). As DNA, the CDR3 is TGTGCCAGCAGTTTCAGCGGGGGGCTAAGCTCCTACGAGCAGTACTTC. Translating gives CASSFSGGLSSYEQYF.

The J gene is TRBJ2-4, the V gene TRBV4-2; perhaps TRBD1 as D (6 bases). Per the germline V gene, CDR1 is LGHNA and CDR2 is YNFKEQ. Trimming took off 0 bases at V and 7 bases at J, with 13 bases between the two ends. The CDR3 covers 15 residues. Here the CDR3 reads CASSQDTGTGNIQYF. The CDR3 DNA is TGTGCCAGCAGCCAAGATACAGGCACAGGGAACATTCAGTACTTC.

The chain has TRBV7-2 and TRBJ2-7, with D maybe TRBD1 (6 bases). The CDR3 is made up of 14 amino acids. Trimming pared 0 bases from V and 4 bases from J, leaving 10 bases between. Germline V CDR1 and CDR2: SGHTA, FQGNSA. The DNA for the CDR3 is TGTGCCAGCAGCTTAGCCGGACAGACTTACGAGCAGTACTTC. It specifies CASSLAGQTYEQYF.

The chain employs TRBV4-2 and TRBJ2-1; D unclear. The V and J ends lost 0 bases and 0 bases respectively, with 9 bases between them. The CDR3 totals 16 residues. Germline CDR1 and CDR2: LGHNA and YNFKEQ. The CDR3, as DNA: TGTGCCAGCAGCCAAGATAGGCCGAGCTCCTACAATGAGCAGTTCTTC. Translating gives CASSQDRPSSYNEQFF.

The chain uses TRBV5-1 and TRBJ2-5, with D tentatively TRBD2 (6 bases). CDR1 is SGHRS and CDR2 is YFSETQ in the germline V gene. Trimming stripped 4 bases from V and 2 bases from J, with 12 bases between. The CDR3 loop spans 14 amino acids. CDR3: CASSAGTQQETQYF. CDR3 bases: TGCGCCAGCAGCGCCGGGACTCAGCAAGAGACCCAGTACTTC. Together with reference TRBV5-1 and TRBJ2-5, the CDR3 gives the full variable domain: KAGVTQTPRYLIKTRGQQVTLSCSPISGHRSVSWYQQTPGQGLQFLFEYFSETQRNKGNFPGRFSGRQFSNSRSEMNVSTLELGDSALYLCASSAGTQQETQYFGPGTRLLVL.

The chain links TRBV6-1 to TRBJ2-2; unclear D gene. V was clipped by 6 bases and J by 5 bases, with 10 bases between them. The germline V gene encodes CDR1 MNHNS and CDR2 SASEGT. This CDR3 contains 13 residues. DNA for the CDR3: TGTGCCAGCAGGGTTCGTAGGACCGGGGAGCTGTTTTTT. Amino acid sequence: CASRVRRTGELFF.

Regarding this clone: The junction and the germline gene differ at one end; a read error may be behind it. The rearrangement uses TRBV5-1 and TRBJ1-1; D unclear. The CDR3 contains 15 residues. Germline loops: CDR1 SGHRS, CDR2 YFSETQ. The DNA of the CDR3 is TGCACCAGCAGCTTGGTCACGGAGGGAAGAACTGAAGCTTTCTTT. As protein: CTSSLVTEGRTEAFF.

This chain connects TRBV29-1 to TRBJ2-3, with 10 bases that match TRBD2. V was clipped by 7 bases and J by 6 bases; unmatched bases: 10. Germline loops: CDR1 SQVTM, CDR2 ANQGSEA. The CDR3 extends over 14 amino acids. CDR3 nucleotides: TGCAGCGGAGGACAGGGACTAGCGCCCGATACGCAGTATTTT. Protein product: CSGGQGLAPDTQYF.

This rearrangement joins TRBV29-1 to TRBJ1-2, with 12 bases matching TRBD1. This CDR3 has 12 residues. Germline values: CDR1 SQVTM, CDR2 ANQGSEA. The ends lost 7 bases at V and 7 bases at J; junction bases unmatched: 4. CDR3 bases: TGCAGCGCCGGGACAGGGGGCCGTGGCTACACCTTC. Amino acids: CSAGTGGRGYTF.

V and J are TRBV5-6 and TRBJ1-2; D unclear. Trimming stripped 9 bases from V and 6 bases from J, with 18 bases between. This CDR3 region has 13 residues. Germline V gene data show CDR1 as SGHDT and CDR2 as YYEEEE. The CDR3 loop is CATAGRGWDGYTF. The CDR3 DNA follows: TGTGCCACCGCGGGTCGGGGTTGGGATGGCTACACCTTC.

The chain is built from TRBV5-4 and TRBJ2-3; TRBD2 agrees at 11 bases. The CDR3 runs 19 residues. Germline loops: CDR1 SGHNT, CDR2 YYREEE (reference sequence). V lost 4 bases and J lost 2; bases outside the gene matches: 15. For the CDR3, the DNA is TGTGCCAGCAGCCCGGCGACTAGCGGGGACGGCCCATACACAGATACGCAGTATTTT. Amino acids: CASSPATSGDGPYTDTQYF.

The count of this clone is one. The gene calls are TRBV30 and TRBJ2-1, with D unresolved. The CDR3 sequence is 11 residues long. Germline CDR1 and CDR2: GTSNPN and SVGIG (reference sequence). V was trimmed by 5 bases and J by 6 bases, leaving 8 bases between them. The CDR3 DNA is TGTGCCTGGTCGGAGATCAATGAGCAGTTCTTC. Amino acid sequence: CAWSEINEQFF. The entire variable domain, with the rest obtained from reference TRBV30 and TRBJ2-1, is as follows: SQTIHQWPATLVQPVGSPLSLECTVEGTSNPNLYWYRQAAGRGLQLLFYSVGIGQISSEVPQNLSASRPQDRQFILSSKKLLLSDSGFYLCAWSEINEQFFGPGTRLTVL.

The genes are TRBV6-1 and TRBJ1-1; D is unclear. V gave up 5 bases and J gave up 7 bases, with 11 bases separating them. This CDR3 is 12 amino acids long. Germline CDR1 is MNHNS and CDR2 is SASEGT. CDR3 coding DNA: TGTGCCAGCAGTCTAGGGCCGGTTGAAGCTTTCTTT. This codes for CASSLGPVEAFF.

This clone was seen a handful of times. The chain combines TRBV6-5 with TRBJ2-7; unclear D gene. There are 16 residues in the CDR3. V was cut by 0 bases and J by 2 bases, with 14 bases left in between. Germline V gives CDR1 MNHEY, CDR2 SVGAGI. The CDR3 DNA reads TGTGCCAGCAGTTACTCTATCCCGGACGGAGCCTACGAGCAGTACTTC. Translating gives CASSYSIPDGAYEQYF.

This clone was counted a single time. The V gene is TRBV5-5, the J gene TRBJ1-1; the D is unclear. This CDR3 contains 12 residues. The V gene lost 2 bases and the J gene lost 3 bases, with 5 bases spanning the gap. Germline CDR1 is SGHKS and CDR2 is YYEKEE (reference sequence). The CDR3 is CASSFGDTEAFF. CDR3 DNA: TGTGCCAGCAGCTTTGGAGACACTGAAGCTTTCTTT.